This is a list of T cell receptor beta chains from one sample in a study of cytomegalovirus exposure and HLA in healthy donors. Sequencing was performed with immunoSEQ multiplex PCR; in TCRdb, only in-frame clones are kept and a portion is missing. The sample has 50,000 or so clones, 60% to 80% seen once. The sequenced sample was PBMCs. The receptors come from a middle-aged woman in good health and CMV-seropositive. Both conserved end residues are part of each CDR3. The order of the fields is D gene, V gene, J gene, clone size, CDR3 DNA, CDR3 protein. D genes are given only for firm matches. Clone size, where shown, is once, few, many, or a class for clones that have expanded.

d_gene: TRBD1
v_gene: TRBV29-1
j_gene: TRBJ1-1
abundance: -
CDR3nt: TGCAGCGCCTCCCCTTTACAGGGGATGGGGATGAACACTGAAGCTTTCTTT
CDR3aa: CSASPLQGMGMNTEAFF

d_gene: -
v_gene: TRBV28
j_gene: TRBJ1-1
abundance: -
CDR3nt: TGTGCCAGCAGGCTTCAGCGTAACACTGAAGCTTTCTTT
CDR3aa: CASRLQRNTEAFF

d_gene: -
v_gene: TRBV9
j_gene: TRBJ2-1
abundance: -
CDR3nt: TGTGCCAGCAGCGTAGCTGGGGCGAGCTACAATGAGCAGTTCTTC
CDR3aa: CASSVAGASYNEQFF

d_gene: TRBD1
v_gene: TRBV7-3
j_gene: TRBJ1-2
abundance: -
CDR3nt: TGTGCCAGCAGCTCCTCGACAGGGCGAGAAGGCTACACCTTC
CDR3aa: CASSSSTGREGYTF

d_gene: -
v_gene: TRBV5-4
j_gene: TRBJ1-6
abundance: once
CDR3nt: TGTGCCAGCAGCCACTTTGGGGAGGATTCACCCCTCCACTTT
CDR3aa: CASSHFGEDSPLHF

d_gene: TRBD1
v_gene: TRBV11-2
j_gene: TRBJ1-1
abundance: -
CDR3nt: TGTGCCAGCAGCTTACAGGGGGCGGGGGACAAGGAGGCTTTCTTT
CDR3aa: CASSLQGAGDKEAFF

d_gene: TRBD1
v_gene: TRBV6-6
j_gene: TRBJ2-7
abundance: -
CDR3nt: TGTGCCAGCAGGGGAACGACAGGGGATGGGACCTACGAGCAGTACTTC
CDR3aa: CASRGTTGDGTYEQYF

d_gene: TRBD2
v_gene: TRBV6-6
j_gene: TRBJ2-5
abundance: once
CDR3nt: TGTGCCAGCATACTAGCGGGGGGCGGGGAGACCCAGTACTTC
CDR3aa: CASILAGGGETQYF

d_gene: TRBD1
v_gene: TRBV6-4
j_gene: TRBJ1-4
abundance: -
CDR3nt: TGTGCCAGCAGGGCCCTTAACCGGGACAGGGATGAAAAACTGTTTTTT
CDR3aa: CASRALNRDRDEKLFF

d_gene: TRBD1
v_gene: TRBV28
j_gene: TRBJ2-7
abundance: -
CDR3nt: TGTGCCAGCAGGCCAATAGGGACAGGGCGCCCCTACGAGCAGTACTTC
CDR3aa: CASRPIGTGRPYEQYF

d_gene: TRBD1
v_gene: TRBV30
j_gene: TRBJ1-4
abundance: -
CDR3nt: TGTGCCTGGAACGTACAGGGGGAGAAACTGTTTTTT
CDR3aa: CAWNVQGEKLFF

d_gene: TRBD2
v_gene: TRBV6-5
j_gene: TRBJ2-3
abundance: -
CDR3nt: TGTGCCAGCAGTTACTCGAAGCGGGGGGGGTGGGATACGCAGTATTTT
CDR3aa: CASSYSKRGGWDTQYF

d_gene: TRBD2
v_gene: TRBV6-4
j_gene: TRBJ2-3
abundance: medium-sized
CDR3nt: TGTGCCAGCAGTGAAAGCGGGGGGGCCACAGATACGCAGTATTTT
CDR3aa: CASSESGGATDTQYF

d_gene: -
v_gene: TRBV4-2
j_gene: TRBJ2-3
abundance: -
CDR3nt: TGTGCCAGCAGCCAAGACTCTGGCACAGATACGCAGTATTTT
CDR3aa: CASSQDSGTDTQYF

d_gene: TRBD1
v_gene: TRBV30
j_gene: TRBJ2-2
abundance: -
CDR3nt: TGTGCCTGGAGTCCCCTGGGACAGGGAACGAACACCGGGGAGCTGTTTTTT
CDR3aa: CAWSPLGQGTNTGELFF